Presented here are 22 T cell receptor beta chains from one specimen sequenced in a study of shared clonotypes between healthy human individuals. The assay was immunoSEQ multiplex PCR, and TCRdb's table has in-frame clones only and misses some. The sample records 650,000 to 800,000 clones, approximately 72% being singletons. The sequencing input was memory CD4+ T cells sorted from blood. Subset: CD45RA-negative fraction. The receptors shown here come from a woman in her twenties or thirties in good health.

The chain has TRBV30 and TRBJ2-5; D unclear. CDR3 size: 12 residues. Germline V lookup: CDR1 GTSNPN, CDR2 SVGIG (reference sequence). The V gene lost 2 bases and the J gene lost 2 bases, with 6 bases spanning the gap. As DNA, the CDR3 is TGTGCCTGGAGTCAACAGCAAGAGACCCAGTACTTC. Protein product: CAWSQQQETQYF.

The chain carries TRBV4-1 and TRBJ2-2; D might be TRBD2 (5 bases). Germline loops: CDR1 MGHRA, CDR2 YSYEKL. There are 17 residues in the CDR3. Trimming removed 0 bases at V and 6 bases at J, with 17 bases between. CDR3 region: CASSQEGLPGLSGELFF. The CDR3 nucleotides are TGCGCCAGCAGCCAAGAAGGACTGCCTGGACTTTCCGGGGAGCTGTTTTTT.

J is TRBJ2-3 and V is TRBV2, with 10 bases lining up with TRBD2. With V trimmed by 6 bases and J by 2 bases, 5 bases remained unmatched. CDR1 is SNHLY and CDR2 is FYNNEI in the germline V gene. This CDR3 has 15 residues. The CDR3 DNA sequence: TGTGCCAGCAGGAGGGGACTAGCGACCACAGATACGCAGTATTTT. This sequence encodes CASRRGLATTDTQYF.

The V gene is TRBV7-7, the J gene TRBJ2-2; TRBD2 might be the D (5 bases). CDR1 is SSHAT and CDR2 is FNYEAQ in the germline V gene (reference sequence). V was pared by 5 bases and J by 8 bases, with 9 bases between. The CDR3 totals 12 residues. CDR3 sequence: CASSASGGELFF. CDR3 DNA sequence: TGTGCCAGCAGCGCCAGCGGTGGGGAGCTGTTTTTT.

The sample holds one count of this clone. The V gene is TRBV15, the J gene TRBJ1-3, with 7 bases fitting TRBD1. V trimming: 8 bases; J trimming: 4 bases; junction bases outside the gene matches: 8. The CDR3 has 14 amino acids. CDR1 LNHNV and CDR2 YYDKDF come from the germline V gene (reference sequence). The CDR3: CATEEGANGNTIYF. CDR3 DNA: TGTGCCACCGAAGAGGGGGCGAACGGAAACACCATATATTTT.

The J gene is TRBJ1-3, the V gene TRBV30; D not resolved. This CDR3 is 13 amino acids long. The V gene's germline CDR1 is GTSNPN and CDR2 SVGIG (reference sequence). Trimming left V 2 bases short and J 4 bases short, with 9 bases between. The CDR3: CAWSPTTGNTIYF. The CDR3 region has the DNA TGTGCCTGGAGTCCAACAACCGGAAACACCATATATTTT.

The rearrangement joins TRBV18 to TRBJ2-2, with 7 nucleotides matching TRBD2. J gave up 0 bases and V 6 bases, and 7 bases lay outside the gene matches. Per germline, CDR1 KGHSH and CDR2 LQKENI. CDR3 length: 16 residues. CDR3 sequence reads: CASSPLADTNTGELFF. CDR3 nucleotides: TGTGCCAGCTCCCCCCTAGCGGATACGAACACCGGGGAGCTGTTTTTT.

This clone was recorded only once. Other nucleotide sequences from this sample produce the same CDR3. This chain joins TRBV9 and TRBJ1-1; 11 bases are a match to TRBD1. The CDR3 loop spans 15 amino acids. The V segment lost 3 bases and the J segment 5 bases; nucleotides outside the gene matches: 6. Germline CDR1 SGDLS, CDR2 YYNGEE. This chain's CDR3 is CASSARDRGYTEAFF. CDR3 coding DNA: TGTGCCAGCAGCGCTCGGGACAGGGGGTATACTGAAGCTTTCTTT.

V is TRBV28 and J is TRBJ1-2; perhaps TRBD1 as D (5 bases). CDR1 and CDR2 from the germline V gene are MDHEN and SYDVKM. The CDR3 sequence is 14 residues long. The V gene lost 4 bases and the J gene lost 5 bases, with 14 bases spanning the gap. The CDR3, as DNA: TGTGCCAGCAGTTCTCAGGGTGGGACGTATGGCTACACCTTC. Protein product: CASSSQGGTYGYTF.

The CDR3 protein is CASSLRVQAYGYTF. As DNA, the CDR3 is TGTGCCAGCAGTTTAAGGGTTCAGGCCTATGGCTACACCTTC. The rearrangement joins TRBV28 to TRBJ1-2; D ambiguous. Per the germline V gene, CDR1 is MDHEN and CDR2 is SYDVKM. This CDR3 region has 14 residues. Trimming removed 2 bases from V and 4 bases from J, with 11 bases in between.

The J gene is TRBJ2-1, the V gene TRBV19; 10 bases fit TRBD2. V lost 1 base, J lost 5 bases, and 14 bases stayed unmatched. CDR1 is LNHDA, CDR2 SQIVND, per germline (reference sequence). The CDR3 has 19 amino acids. The CDR3: CASSIGLSSGSGLNNEQFF. Written as DNA, the CDR3 is TGTGCCAGTAGTATAGGCCTCTCTAGCGGGAGTGGTCTTAACAATGAGCAGTTCTTC.

The chain links TRBV5-1 to TRBJ1-1; a possible D gene is TRBD1 (5 bases). The CDR3 runs to 13 residues. In germline, CDR1 is SGHRS, CDR2 YFSETQ. V was shortened by 2 bases and J by 6 bases, with 11 bases between the two germline ends. CDR3 DNA sequence: TGCGCCAGCAGCTTTGGGGGTGCCCCTGAAGCTTTCTTT. This translates into CASSFGGAPEAFF.

CDR3 nucleotide sequence: TGTGCCACCAGCGCTAAAGCGATACCCTACGAGCAGTACTTC. As protein: CATSAKAIPYEQYF. V is TRBV15 and J is TRBJ2-7, with unresolved D. This CDR3 spans 14 amino acids. Germline assignment: CDR1 LNHNV and CDR2 YYDKDF (reference sequence). The V and J ends lost 5 bases and 2 bases respectively, with 13 bases between them.

This clone was counted a single time. The genes are TRBV11-2 and TRBJ1-2; D not resolved. V was cut by 6 bases and J by 1 base, with 9 bases left in between. Germline V CDR1 and CDR2: SGHAT, FQNNGV. The CDR3 totals 13 residues. CDR3 sequence: CASRGWGNYGYTF. CDR3 coding DNA: TGTGCCAGCAGGGGTTGGGGTAACTATGGCTACACCTTC. The full variable domain, its missing parts supplied by reference TRBV11-2 and TRBJ1-2, is EAGVAQSPRYKIIEKRQSVAFWCNPISGHATLYWYQQILGQGPKLLIQFQNNGVVDDSQLPKDRFSAERLKGVDSTLKIQPAKLEDSAVYLCASRGWGNYGYTFGSGTRLTVV.

The rearrangement links TRBV2 to TRBJ1-2; D is unclear. The CDR3 runs to 13 residues. Trimming removed 0 bases from V and 7 bases from J, with 9 bases in between. The germline V gene has CDR1 SNHLY and CDR2 FYNNEI. CDR3 nucleotide sequence: TGTGCCAGCAGTGAAGCGATTTTCGGTGGCTACACCTTC. It codes for CASSEAIFGGYTF.

The chain combines TRBV19 with TRBJ1-5; D ambiguous. CDR3 size: 12 residues. The V and J ends lost 5 bases and 7 bases respectively, with 9 bases between them. Looked up from germline, CDR1 is LNHDA and CDR2 is SQIVND (reference sequence). The CDR3 here is CASSGLEQPQHF. The DNA of the CDR3 is TGTGCCAGTAGTGGTCTAGAACAGCCCCAGCATTTT.

This chain uses TRBV18 with TRBJ2-7; 7 nucleotides line up with TRBD1. Unmatched junction bases numbered 7, after V lost 0 bases and J lost 5 bases. Germline V gene sequence: CDR1 KGHSH, CDR2 LQKENI. The CDR3 runs 15 residues. The CDR3 coding sequence is TGTGCCAGCTCACCACCGGATAGACAGGGCAACGAGCAGTACTTC. It translates to CASSPPDRQGNEQYF.

The chain carries TRBV28 and TRBJ1-5; tentatively, D is TRBD1 (6 bases). The CDR3 runs to 15 residues. Germline CDR1 MDHEN, CDR2 SYDVKM. Trimming took 6 bases from V and 5 from J, leaving 17 bases between them. The DNA for the CDR3 is TGTGCCAGCAGCGGGCGACGGGGGGGCGATCAGCCCCAGCATTTT. This sequence encodes CASSGRRGGDQPQHF.

This clone was picked up one time. The rearrangement uses TRBV7-2 and TRBJ2-3; a possible D gene is TRBD2 (5 bases). Germline CDR1 is SGHTA and CDR2 is FQGNSA. V lost 3 bases and J lost 4, with 14 bases in between. This CDR3 is 15 amino acids long. This chain's CDR3 is CASSLGPGKADTQYF. CDR3 in DNA: TGTGCCAGCAGCTTGGGTCCCGGGAAAGCAGATACGCAGTATTTT. The whole variable domain, remainder taken from reference TRBV7-2 and TRBJ2-3, is GAGVSQSPSNKVTEKGKDVELRCDPISGHTALYWYRQSLGQGLEFLIYFQGNSAPDKSGLPSDRFSAERTGGSVSTLTIQRTQQEDSAVYLCASSLGPGKADTQYFGPGTRLTVL.

The chain employs TRBV6-6 and TRBJ2-7, with unresolved D. Deletions cut 6 bases from V and 4 bases from J, with 10 bases between. Germline CDR1 and CDR2: MNHNY and SVGAGI (reference sequence). CDR3 length equals 12 residues. CDR3 bases: TGTGCCAGCAGCAGAAATCCTTACGAGCAGTACTTC. It translates to CASSRNPYEQYF.

On this clone: Other DNA sequences in the same sample also yield this CDR3. The chain joins TRBV9 to TRBJ1-2; no clear D. Germline V lookup: CDR1 SGDLS, CDR2 YYNGEE. V lost 0 bases and J 2 bases, leaving 8 bases between the germline ends. CDR3 size: 14 residues. CDR3 DNA: TGTGCCAGCAGCGTAGTGGCCGGGAACTATGGCTACACCTTC. Encoded protein: CASSVVAGNYGYTF.

This clone showed up just a few times. The gene calls are TRBV6-4 and TRBJ1-2; perhaps TRBD1 as D (5 bases). V shed 6 bases and J shed 0 bases, with 5 bases lying between them. This CDR3 has 12 residues. In germline, CDR1 is MRHNA, CDR2 SNTAGT. CDR3 region: CASRTANYGYTF. In DNA, the CDR3 is TGTGCCAGCAGGACAGCTAACTATGGCTACACCTTC.